The next 3 T cell receptor beta chains were all read from a single sample in a study of blood T cell repertoires in COVID-19. TCRdb's copy holds only in-frame clones and misses some; the assay was immunoSEQ multiplex PCR. The sample records fewer than 300,000 clones, about 90% being singletons. The sequencing input was peripheral blood. These receptors were taken from a woman between 50 and 59 years old with acute or convalescent COVID-19.

This chain uses TRBV7-3 with TRBJ2-3; 16 bases map to TRBD2. Germline loops: CDR1 SGHTA, CDR2 FQGTGA. Unmatched junction bases numbered 5, after V lost 3 bases and J lost 5 bases. CDR3 length: 17 amino acids. This CDR3 is CASSFTGTSGRVDTQYF. Written as DNA, the CDR3 is TGTGCCAGCAGCTTCACAGGGACTAGCGGGAGGGTAGATACGCAGTATTTT. Drawing the rest from reference TRBV7-3 and TRBJ2-3, the complete variable domain is GAGVSQTPSNKVTEKGKYVELRCDPISGHTALYWYRQSLGQGPEFLIYFQGTGAADDSGLPNDRFFAVRPEGSVSTLKIQRTERGDSAVYLCASSFTGTSGRVDTQYFGPGTRLTVL.

The V and J genes are TRBV6-5 and TRBJ2-7, with TRBD1 matching 10 bases. This CDR3 has 15 amino acids. Germline CDR1 reads MNHEY; CDR2 reads SVGAGI. V lost 2 bases, J lost 1 base, and 2 bases stayed unmatched. DNA of the CDR3: TGTGCCAGCAGTTACCGGGACAGGGGATCCTACGAGCAGTACTTC. The encoded protein is CASSYRDRGSYEQYF.

V gene TRBV11-2 combines with J gene TRBJ2-1; TRBD2 matches at 13 bases. The ends lost 4 bases at V and 4 bases at J; junction bases unmatched: 13. The CDR3 sequence is 19 residues long. Germline CDR1 is SGHAT and CDR2 is FQNNGV. The chain's CDR3 is CASSYHSLGLAGRYNEQFF. The DNA for the CDR3 is TGTGCCAGCAGCTACCATAGCCTGGGACTAGCGGGGAGATACAATGAGCAGTTCTTC.